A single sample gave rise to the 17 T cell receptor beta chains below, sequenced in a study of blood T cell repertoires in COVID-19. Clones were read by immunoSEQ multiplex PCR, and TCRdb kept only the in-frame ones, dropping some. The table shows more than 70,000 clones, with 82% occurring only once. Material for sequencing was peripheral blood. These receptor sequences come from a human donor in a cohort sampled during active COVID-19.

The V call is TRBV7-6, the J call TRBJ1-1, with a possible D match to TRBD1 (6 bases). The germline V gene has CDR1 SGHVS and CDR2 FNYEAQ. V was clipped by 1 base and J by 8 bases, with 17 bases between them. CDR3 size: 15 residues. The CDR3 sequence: CASSLGPGGQGEAFF. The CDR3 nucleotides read TGTGCCAGCAGCTTAGGCCCGGGGGGCCAGGGAGAAGCTTTCTTT.

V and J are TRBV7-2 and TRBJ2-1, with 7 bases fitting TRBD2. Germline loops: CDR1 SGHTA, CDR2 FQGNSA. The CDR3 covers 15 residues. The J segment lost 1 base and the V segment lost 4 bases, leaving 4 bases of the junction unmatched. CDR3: CASSSTSVSYNEQFF. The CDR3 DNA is TGTGCCAGCAGCTCAACTAGCGTTTCCTACAATGAGCAGTTCTTC.

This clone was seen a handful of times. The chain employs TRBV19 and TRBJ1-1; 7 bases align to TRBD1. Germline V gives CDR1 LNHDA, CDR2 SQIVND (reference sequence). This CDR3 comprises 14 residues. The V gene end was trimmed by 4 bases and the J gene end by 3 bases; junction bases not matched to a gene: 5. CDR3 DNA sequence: TGTGCCAGTAGTACCGGGACAGATTACACTGAAGCTTTCTTT. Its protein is CASSTGTDYTEAFF. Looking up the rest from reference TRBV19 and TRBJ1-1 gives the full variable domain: DGGITQSPKYLFRKEGQNVTLSCEQNLNHDAMYWYRQDPGQGLRLIYYSQIVNDFQKGDIAEGYSVSREKKESFPLTVTSAQKNPTAFYLCASSTGTDYTEAFFGQGTRLTVV.

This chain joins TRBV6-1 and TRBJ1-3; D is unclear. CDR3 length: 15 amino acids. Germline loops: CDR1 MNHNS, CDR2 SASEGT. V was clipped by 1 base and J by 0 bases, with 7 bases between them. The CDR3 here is CASSEGRGSGNTIYF. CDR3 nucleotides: TGTGCCAGCAGTGAAGGGCGAGGCTCTGGAAACACCATATATTTT.

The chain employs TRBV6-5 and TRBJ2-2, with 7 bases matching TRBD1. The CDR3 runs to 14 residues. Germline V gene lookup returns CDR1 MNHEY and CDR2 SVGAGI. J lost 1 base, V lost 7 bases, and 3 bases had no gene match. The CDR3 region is CASTRTGNTGELFF. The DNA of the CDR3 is TGTGCCAGCACCCGGACAGGGAACACCGGGGAGCTGTTTTTT.

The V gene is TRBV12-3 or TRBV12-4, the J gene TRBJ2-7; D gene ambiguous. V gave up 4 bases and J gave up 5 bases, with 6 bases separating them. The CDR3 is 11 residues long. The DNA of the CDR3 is TGTGCCAGCAGTTCGAGCGACGAGCAGTACTTC. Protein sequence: CASSSSDEQYF.

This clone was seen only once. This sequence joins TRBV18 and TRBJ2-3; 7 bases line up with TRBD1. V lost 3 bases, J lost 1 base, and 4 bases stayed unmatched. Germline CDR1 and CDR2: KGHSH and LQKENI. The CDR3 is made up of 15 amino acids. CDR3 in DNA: TGTGCCAGCTCACCGTGGGACAGAGGCACAGATACGCAGTATTTT. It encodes CASSPWDRGTDTQYF.

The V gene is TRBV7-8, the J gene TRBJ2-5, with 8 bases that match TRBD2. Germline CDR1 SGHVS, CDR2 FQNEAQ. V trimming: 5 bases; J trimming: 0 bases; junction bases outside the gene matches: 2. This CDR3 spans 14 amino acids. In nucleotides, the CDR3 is TGTGCCAGCAGCCCACTAGCGGACCAAGAGACCCAGTACTTC. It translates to CASSPLADQETQYF.

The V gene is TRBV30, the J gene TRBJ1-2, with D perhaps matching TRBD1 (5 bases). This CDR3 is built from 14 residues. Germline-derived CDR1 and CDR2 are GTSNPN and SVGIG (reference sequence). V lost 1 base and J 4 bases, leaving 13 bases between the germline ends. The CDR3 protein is CAWSDPQGIYGYTF. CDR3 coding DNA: TGTGCCTGGAGTGACCCCCAGGGCATCTATGGCTACACCTTC.

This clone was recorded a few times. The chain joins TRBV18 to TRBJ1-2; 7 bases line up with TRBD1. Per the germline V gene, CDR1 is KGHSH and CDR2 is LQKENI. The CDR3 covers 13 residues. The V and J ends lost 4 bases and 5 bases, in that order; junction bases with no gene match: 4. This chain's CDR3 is CASSRGTAYGYTF. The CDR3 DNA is TGTGCCAGCTCACGCGGGACAGCATATGGCTACACCTTC.

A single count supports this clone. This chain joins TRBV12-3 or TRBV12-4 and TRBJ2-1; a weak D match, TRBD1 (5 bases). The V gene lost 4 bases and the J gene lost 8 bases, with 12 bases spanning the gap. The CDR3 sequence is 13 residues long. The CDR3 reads CASSSLQGDEQFF. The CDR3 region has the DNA TGTGCCAGCAGTTCCCTCCAAGGGGATGAGCAGTTCTTC.

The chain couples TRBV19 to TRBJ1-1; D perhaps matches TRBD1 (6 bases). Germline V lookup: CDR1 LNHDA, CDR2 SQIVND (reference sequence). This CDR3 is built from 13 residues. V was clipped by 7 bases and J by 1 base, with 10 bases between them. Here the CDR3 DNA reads TGTGCCAGTACCTGGACAGAGAACACTGAAGCTTTCTTT. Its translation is CASTWTENTEAFF.

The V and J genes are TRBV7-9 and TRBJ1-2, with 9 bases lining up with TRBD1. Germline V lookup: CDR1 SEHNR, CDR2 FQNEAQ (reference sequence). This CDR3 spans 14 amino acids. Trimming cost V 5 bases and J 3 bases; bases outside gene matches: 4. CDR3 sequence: CASSRGQGYYGYTF. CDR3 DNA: TGTGCCAGCAGCCGAGGACAGGGGTACTATGGCTACACCTTC.

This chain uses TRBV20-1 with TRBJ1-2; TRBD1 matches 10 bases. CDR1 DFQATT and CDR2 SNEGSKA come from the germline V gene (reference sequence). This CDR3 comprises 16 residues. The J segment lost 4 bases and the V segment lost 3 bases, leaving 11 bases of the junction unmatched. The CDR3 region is CSASRVRTGGIYGYTF. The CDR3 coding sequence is TGCAGTGCTAGTAGGGTTCGGACAGGGGGAATCTATGGCTACACCTTC.

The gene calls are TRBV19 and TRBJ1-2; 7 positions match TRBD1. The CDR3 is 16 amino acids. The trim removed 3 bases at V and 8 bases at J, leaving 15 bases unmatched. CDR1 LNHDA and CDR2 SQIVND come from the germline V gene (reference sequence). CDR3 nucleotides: TGTGCCAGTAGTATTAGCGGGACAGCCCGGGGGGCCGGCTACACCTTC. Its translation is CASSISGTARGAGYTF.

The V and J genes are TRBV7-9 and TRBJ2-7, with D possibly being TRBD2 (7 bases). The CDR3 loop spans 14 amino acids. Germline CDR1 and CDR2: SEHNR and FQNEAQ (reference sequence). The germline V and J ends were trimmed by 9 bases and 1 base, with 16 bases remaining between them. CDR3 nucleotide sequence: TGTGCCAGTCGGAGGGGGGGACCTTCCTACGAGCAGTACTTC. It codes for CASRRGGPSYEQYF.

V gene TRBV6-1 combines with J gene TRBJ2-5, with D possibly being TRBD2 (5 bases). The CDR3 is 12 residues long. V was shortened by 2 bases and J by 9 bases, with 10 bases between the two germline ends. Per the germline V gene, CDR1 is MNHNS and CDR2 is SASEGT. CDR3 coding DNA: TGTGCCAGCAGTGAAATGAGGGCCTCCCAGTACTTC. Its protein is CASSEMRASQYF.